This record covers a single T cell receptor beta chain. CDR1 and CDR2 (germline): MDHEN, SYDVKM. Trimming shortened V by 0 bases and J by 6 bases, and 18 bases separated the two germline ends. This CDR3 region has 16 residues. The data derive from a study of OX40 agonist ivuxolimab in advanced cancers. Study as a whole: All patients had ivuxolimab intravenously every 2 weeks at 0.01 to 10 mg/kg. Dose-escalation patients suffered from hepatocellular carcinoma, melanoma, renal cell or head and neck cancer. Prior therapy, whether anti-PD-1, anti-PD-L1 or anti-CTLA-4, was allowed, and approximately 40% had some.

Generated by immunoSEQ multiplex PCR, the TCRdb table keeps only in-frame clones and is missing some. Among around 56,000 clones, around nine tenths were seen once, and the ten largest hold less than 1.1%. This clonotype originated in an adult with an advanced solid tumor such as melanoma, head and neck, liver or kidney cancer. V and J are TRBV28 and TRBJ2-7, with a possible D match to TRBD2 (5 bases). The sequencing used CD4+ or CD8+ T cells sorted from blood, collected in a trial of the OX40 agonist ivuxolimab. CDR3 DNA: TGTGCCAGCAGTTTATGGTTCGTGGGAGAGGCCTCCGAGCAGTACTTC. Encoded protein: CASSLWFVGEASEQYF. Full variable domain (missing parts from reference TRBV28 and TRBJ2-7): DVKVTQSSRYLVKRTGEKVFLECVQDMDHENMFWYRQDPGLGLRLIYFSYDVKMKEKGDIPEGYSVSREKKERFSLILESASTNQTSMYLCASSLWFVGEASEQYFGPGTRLTVT.